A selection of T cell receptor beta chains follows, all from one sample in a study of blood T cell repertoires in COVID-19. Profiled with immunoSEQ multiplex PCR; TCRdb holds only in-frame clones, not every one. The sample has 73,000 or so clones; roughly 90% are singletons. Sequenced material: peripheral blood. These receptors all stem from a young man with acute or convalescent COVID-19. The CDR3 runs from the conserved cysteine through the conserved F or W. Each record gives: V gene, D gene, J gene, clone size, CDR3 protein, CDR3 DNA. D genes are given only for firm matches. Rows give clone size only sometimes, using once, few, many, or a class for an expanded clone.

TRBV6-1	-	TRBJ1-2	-	CASSEQGQNYGYTF	TGTGCCAGCAGTGAACAGGGCCAGAACTATGGCTACACCTTC
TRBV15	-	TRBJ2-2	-	CATSMGLRNTGELFF	TGTGCCACCAGCATGGGACTGAGGAACACCGGGGAGCTGTTTTTT
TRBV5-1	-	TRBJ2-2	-	CASSMGDTTWGRYTGELFF	TGCGCCAGCAGCATGGGAGATACTACTTGGGGGAGGTACACCGGGGAGCTGTTTTTT
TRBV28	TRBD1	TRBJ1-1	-	CASSPGQLLNTEAFF	TGTGCCAGCAGTCCGGGACAGCTCTTGAACACTGAAGCTTTCTTT
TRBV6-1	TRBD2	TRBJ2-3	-	CASSELGGRVTDTQYF	TGTGCCAGCAGTGAACTCGGCGGGAGAGTTACAGATACGCAGTATTTT
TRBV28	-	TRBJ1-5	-	CASMGGGSNQPQHF	TGTGCCAGCATGGGGGGAGGGAGCAATCAGCCCCAGCATTTT
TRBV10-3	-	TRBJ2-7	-	CAISEQGNPYEQYF	TGTGCCATCAGTGAGCAGGGGAATCCCTACGAGCAGTACTTC
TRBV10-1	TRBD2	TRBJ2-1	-	CASSASGTSGSNEQFF	TGCGCCAGCAGTGCTTCCGGGACTAGCGGGAGCAATGAGCAGTTCTTC
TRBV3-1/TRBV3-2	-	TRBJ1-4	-	CASSLLTGTNEKLFF	TGTGCCAGCAGCCTTCTGACGGGAACTAATGAAAAACTGTTTTTT
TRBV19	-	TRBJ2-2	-	CASSMRSSTNTGELFF	TGTGCCAGTAGTATGCGGTCTAGCACGAACACCGGGGAGCTGTTTTTT
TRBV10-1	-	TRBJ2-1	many	CASSDSGEDNEQFF	TGCGCCAGCAGTGACTCGGGGGAAGACAATGAGCAGTTCTTC
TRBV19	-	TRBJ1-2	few	CASRGAYGYTF	TGTGCCAGTAGGGGCGCCTATGGCTACACCTTC
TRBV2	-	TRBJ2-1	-	CASRGAGNEQFF	TGTGCCAGCAGGGGGGCGGGCAATGAGCAGTTCTTC
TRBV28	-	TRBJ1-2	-	CASSPQIIREVSYGYTF	TGTGCCAGCAGTCCCCAAATAATCAGGGAAGTCAGCTATGGCTACACCTTC